This T cell receptor (beta chain) comes out of a study of T-cell memory formation after mild COVID-19. Study-level points and caveats: Detection of some responders pre-infection suggested pre-existing cross-reactive memory T cells participated. Still unconfirmed is whether the second-wave clones peaking on day 37 recognized SARS-CoV-2. Among contracting clones, CD4+ were mainly CM/EM and CD8+ enriched in EMRA.

Germline assignment: CDR1 SQVTM and CDR2 ANQGSEA. The CDR3 is 13 residues long. Trimming left V 2 bases short and J 5 bases short, with 10 bases between. To note about this clonotype: Antigen: not known.

Amplification by 5'RACE using constant-segment primers produced TCR alpha and TCR beta cDNA libraries that carried sample barcodes and UMIs. TCRdb passed the 5' RACE reads through MiXCR, listing each CDR3 protein once. The sample yields almost 550,000 distinct CDR3 sequences, around 20% seen once. The sample comprised PBMCs or a T cell subset sorted from them (not recorded which). This TCR derives from an adult woman who had mild COVID-19 (a few samples of this study predate the infection). Cell type and time point are not known. The chain links TRBV29-1 to TRBJ2-1; no clear D. This CDR3 is CSVETGWNNEQFF. For the CDR3, the DNA is TGCAGCGTTGAAACCGGGTGGAACAATGAGCAGTTCTTC.